The TCR beta chain under discussion was sequenced for a study of blood T cell repertoires in COVID-19. About the study: The analysed material was cDNA or gDNA that came from T cells, B-cell-depleted T cells, or PBMCs.

Measured with immunoSEQ multiplex PCR; TCRdb has only the in-frame clones, and not every one. Of fewer than 200,000 clones listed, just over 85% are singletons. CDR3 length: 14 amino acids. J lost 5 bases, V lost 2 bases, and 5 bases had no gene match. Looked up from germline, CDR1 is KGHSH and CDR2 is LQKENI. The sequenced sample was peripheral blood. The chain couples TRBV18 to TRBJ2-7, with 8 bases lining up with TRBD2. The source of this sequence is a man over 45 with active or convalescent COVID-19. CDR3 protein: CASSPSAGDNEQYF. The CDR3 DNA follows: TGTGCCAGCTCACCATCAGCGGGGGACAACGAGCAGTACTTC.